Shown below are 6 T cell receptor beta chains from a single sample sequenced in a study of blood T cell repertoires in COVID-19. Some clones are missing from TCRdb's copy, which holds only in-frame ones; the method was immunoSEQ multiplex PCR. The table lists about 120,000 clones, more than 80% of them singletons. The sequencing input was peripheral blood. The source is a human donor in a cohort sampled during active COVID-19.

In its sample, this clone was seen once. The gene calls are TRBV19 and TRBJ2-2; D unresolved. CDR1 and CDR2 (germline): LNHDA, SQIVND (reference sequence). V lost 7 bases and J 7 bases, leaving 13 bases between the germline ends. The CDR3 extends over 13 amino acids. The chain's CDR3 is CASNPQRGGELFF. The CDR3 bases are TGTGCCAGTAATCCCCAGCGCGGCGGGGAGCTGTTTTTT.

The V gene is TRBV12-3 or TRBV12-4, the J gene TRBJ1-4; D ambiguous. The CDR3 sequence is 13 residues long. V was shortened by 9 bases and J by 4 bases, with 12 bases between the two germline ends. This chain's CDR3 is CASSTRDNEKLFF. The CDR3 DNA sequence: TGTGCCAGTTCGACTAGGGATAATGAAAAACTGTTTTTT.

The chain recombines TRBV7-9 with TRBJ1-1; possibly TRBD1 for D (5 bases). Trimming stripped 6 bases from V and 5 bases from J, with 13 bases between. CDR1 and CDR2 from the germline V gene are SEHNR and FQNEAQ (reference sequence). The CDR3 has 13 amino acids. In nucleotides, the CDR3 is TGTGCCAGCAGGGGAGGGGCGGGGACTGAAGCTTTCTTT. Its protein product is CASRGGAGTEAFF.

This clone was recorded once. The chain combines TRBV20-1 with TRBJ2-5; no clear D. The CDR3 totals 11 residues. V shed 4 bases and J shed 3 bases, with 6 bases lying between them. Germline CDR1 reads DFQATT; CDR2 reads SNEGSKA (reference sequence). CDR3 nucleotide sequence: TGCAGTGCTACTACGAAAGAGACCCAGTACTTC. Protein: CSATTKETQYF.

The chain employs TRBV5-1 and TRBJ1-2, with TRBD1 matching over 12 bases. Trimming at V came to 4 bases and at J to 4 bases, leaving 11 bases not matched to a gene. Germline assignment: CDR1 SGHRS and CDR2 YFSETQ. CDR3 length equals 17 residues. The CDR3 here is CASSRGTGGRVGYGYTF. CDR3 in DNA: TGCGCCAGCAGCCGCGGGACAGGGGGCAGGGTTGGCTATGGCTACACCTTC.

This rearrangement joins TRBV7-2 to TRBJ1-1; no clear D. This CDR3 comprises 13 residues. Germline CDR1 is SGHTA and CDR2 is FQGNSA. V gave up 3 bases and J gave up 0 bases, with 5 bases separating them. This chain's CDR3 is CASSLSVNTEAFF. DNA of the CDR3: TGTGCCAGCAGCTTGTCTGTGAACACTGAAGCTTTCTTT.